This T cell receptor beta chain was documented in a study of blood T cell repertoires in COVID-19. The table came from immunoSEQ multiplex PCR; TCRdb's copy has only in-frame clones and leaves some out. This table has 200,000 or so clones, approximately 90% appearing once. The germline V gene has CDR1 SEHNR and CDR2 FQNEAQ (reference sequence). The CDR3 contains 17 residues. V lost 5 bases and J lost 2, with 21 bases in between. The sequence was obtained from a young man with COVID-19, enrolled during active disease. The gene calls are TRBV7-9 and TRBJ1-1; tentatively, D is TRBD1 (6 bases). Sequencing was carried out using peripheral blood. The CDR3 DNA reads TGTGCCAGCAGCCCAAAGACAGGATTAGGGGATAACACTGAAGCTTTCTTT. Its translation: CASSPKTGLGDNTEAFF.